One and the same sample provided the 3 T cell receptor beta chains below, sequenced in a study of blood T cell repertoires in COVID-19. The repertoire was sequenced with immunoSEQ multiplex PCR; TCRdb's copy has only in-frame clones and lacks some. The sample lists about 130,000 clones; 65% to 90% were seen once. Sequencing was carried out using PBMCs or T cells enriched from blood (not recorded which). These receptors originate from a woman aged 45-65 years who had recovered from COVID-19.

The chain uses TRBV6-5 and TRBJ2-1; 7 positions agree with TRBD1. V was pared by 5 bases and J by 2 bases, with 3 bases of the junction left unmatched. The CDR3 consists of 14 residues. The germline V gene encodes CDR1 MNHEY and CDR2 SVGAGI. CDR3 in DNA: TGTGCCAGCAGTCAGGGACAGACCTACAATGAGCAGTTCTTC. Its protein is CASSQGQTYNEQFF.

This clone was observed a handful of times. The chain links TRBV6-6 to TRBJ2-2; a weak D match, TRBD2 (7 bases). Germline CDR1 reads MNHNY; CDR2 reads SVGAGI (reference sequence). The CDR3 is made up of 19 amino acids. With 5 bases removed from V and 0 bases from J, the gap between germline ends came to 22 bases. The CDR3: CASSRDTIAGFANTGELFF. As DNA, the CDR3 is TGTGCCAGCAGTCGGGACACGATAGCGGGCTTCGCGAACACCGGGGAGCTGTTTTTT.

This rearrangement joins TRBV18 to TRBJ1-1, with D unclear. The germline V gene has CDR1 KGHSH and CDR2 LQKENI. Trimming removed 7 bases from V and 0 bases from J, with 9 bases in between. The CDR3 extends over 13 amino acids. CDR3 nucleotide sequence: TGTGCCAGCTTCCAGGCGATGAACACTGAAGCTTTCTTT. It encodes CASFQAMNTEAFF.